These 26 T cell receptor beta chains originate from one sample sequenced in a study of spatial heterogeneity in lung cancer. Regarding time point: sample taken at primary tumor resection. Whole RNA was taken from tumor, nontumor lung or frozen PBMC; it was then sequenced unsorted. TCRdb ran MiXCR on the 5' RACE reads and lists one entry per CDR3 protein. The data show 50,000 to 65,000 distinct CDR3 sequences, 8% to 9% seen once. The sample here was PBMCs, taken at surgery. Receptors were obtained from a female donor with early-stage non-small cell lung cancer.

There are many counts of this clonotype. The chain employs TRBV28 and TRBJ2-1; 10 positions match TRBD2. The germline V gene encodes CDR1 MDHEN and CDR2 SYDVKM. The CDR3 extends over 16 amino acids. The J segment lost 3 bases and the V segment lost 6 bases, leaving 8 bases of the junction unmatched. The CDR3 sequence is CASSPTTSGVYNEQFF. CDR3 bases: TGTGCCAGCAGCCCCACTACTAGCGGGGTCTACAATGAGCAGTTCTTC.

This chain connects TRBV5-1 to TRBJ2-3; tentatively, D is TRBD2 (6 bases). Germline loops: CDR1 SGHRS, CDR2 YFSETQ. V gave up 6 bases and J gave up 3 bases, with 17 bases separating them. This CDR3 has 15 residues. The CDR3 DNA sequence: TGCGCCAGCATCCCAACCGCGGAGGGGACAGATACGCAGTATTTT. This sequence encodes CASIPTAEGTDTQYF.

The chain joins TRBV20-1 to TRBJ2-1; 10 nucleotides agree with TRBD2. Germline V gene sequence: CDR1 DFQATT, CDR2 SNEGSKA (reference sequence). The CDR3 runs to 16 residues. The V gene end was trimmed by 2 bases and the J gene end by 9 bases; junction bases not matched to a gene: 13. The CDR3 sequence: CSARPGTSASVGEQFF. DNA of the CDR3: TGCAGTGCTAGACCCGGGACTAGCGCCTCCGTGGGTGAGCAGTTCTTC.

In this sample, this clonotype turned up many times. This chain links TRBV29-1 with TRBJ2-3; 11 bases map to TRBD2. CDR3 length: 17 residues. Germline values: CDR1 SQVTM, CDR2 ANQGSEA. V dropped 4 bases and J dropped 1; count of bases not matched to a gene: 10. In DNA form, the CDR3 reads TGCAGCGTTGCAGGACTAGCGGGTCGGGGGGGCACAGATACGCAGTATTTT. Amino acids: CSVAGLAGRGGTDTQYF.

The chain is built from TRBV10-3 and TRBJ1-1; no definite D call. Germline V CDR1 and CDR2: ENHRY, SYGVKD. V gave up 3 bases and J gave up 1 base, with 9 bases separating them. The CDR3 has 14 residues. The CDR3 region is CAISEPNGNTEAFF. The CDR3 DNA reads TGTGCCATCAGTGAACCGAACGGGAACACTGAAGCTTTCTTT.

This clonotype was recorded a few times. Here the CDR3 DNA reads TGTGCCAGCAGCTTAAGTCGGGTTGAGGCAGATACGCAGTATTTT. Amino acid sequence: CASSLSRVEADTQYF. This chain connects TRBV7-3 to TRBJ2-3, with no clear D. The ends were cut back, 1 base at V and 4 bases at J, with 12 bases in the middle. CDR3 length equals 15 residues. Germline loops: CDR1 SGHTA, CDR2 FQGTGA.

This clonotype has just a few counts. The chain recombines TRBV20-1 with TRBJ1-2; D unresolved. The CDR3 spans 13 residues. Germline loops: CDR1 DFQATT, CDR2 SNEGSKA (reference sequence). Trimming removed 0 bases from V and 8 bases from J, with 13 bases in between. The CDR3 coding sequence is TGCAGTGCTAGAGATCCGGGATGGTCCGGCTACACCTTC. Translating gives CSARDPGWSGYTF.

This clonotype was found a few times. The chain links TRBV9 to TRBJ2-3; D possibly matches TRBD1 or TRBD2 (5 bases each). The CDR3 totals 15 residues. Trimming stripped 0 bases from V and 0 bases from J, with 8 bases between. Germline CDR1 reads SGDLS; CDR2 reads YYNGEE. The CDR3 sequence: CASSVAGTSTDTQYF. For the CDR3, the DNA is TGTGCCAGCAGCGTAGCGGGGACCAGCACAGATACGCAGTATTTT.

The chain has TRBV14 and TRBJ1-2; possibly TRBD1 for D (5 bases). Germline-derived CDR1 and CDR2 are SGHDN and FVKESK. This CDR3 spans 15 amino acids. V lost 7 bases and J 6 bases, leaving 21 bases between the germline ends. In DNA form, the CDR3 reads TGTGCCAGCAATCAAGCGGGGGATGAGGATGATGGCTACACCTTC. Translated, it gives CASNQAGDEDDGYTF. The whole variable domain, remainder taken from reference TRBV14 and TRBJ1-2, is EAGVTQFPSHSVIEKGQTVTLRCDPISGHDNLYWYRRVMGKEIKFLLHFVKESKQDESGMPNNRFLAERTGGTYSTLKVQPAELEDSGVYFCASNQAGDEDDGYTFGSGTRLTVV.

This chain connects TRBV5-1 to TRBJ2-3; TRBD2 might be the D (7 bases). Per the germline V gene, CDR1 is SGHRS and CDR2 is YFSETQ. The CDR3 is made up of 12 amino acids. V lost 5 bases to trimming and J lost 6 bases, with 10 bases between them. The CDR3 protein is CASRRGADTQYF. The CDR3 nucleotides are TGCGCCAGCAGACGGGGGGCGGATACGCAGTATTTT.

This clonotype was observed at least ten times. A much larger clone is a single base away; this may be a read error. The rearrangement uses TRBV7-8 and TRBJ2-6; no definite D call. This CDR3 is 15 amino acids long. Trimming shortened V by 3 bases and J by 6 bases, and 12 bases separated the two germline ends. CDR1 is SGHVS, CDR2 FQNEAQ, per germline. The CDR3 coding sequence is TGTGCCAGCAGCTTCCTACATACTGTGGCCAACGTCCTGACTTTC. It codes for CASSFLHTVANVLTF.

This clonotype was seen a handful of times. V usage is TRBV3-1 and J usage is TRBJ1-4, with TRBD1 matching 10 bases. The CDR3 runs to 17 residues. In germline, CDR1 is LGHDT, CDR2 YNNKEL (reference sequence). The trim removed 4 bases at V and 8 bases at J, leaving 13 bases unmatched. For the CDR3, the DNA is TGTGCCAGCAGCCTCAAATTCGGGGGGACAGGGGCCGAAAAACTGTTTTTT. It translates to CASSLKFGGTGAEKLFF.

This chain uses TRBV28 with TRBJ1-4; D remains unclear. V lost 10 bases and J 8 bases, leaving 8 bases between the germline ends. CDR3 length equals 10 residues. Per germline, CDR1 MDHEN and CDR2 SYDVKM. The CDR3 loop reads CATLGEKLFF. CDR3 in DNA: TGTGCCACCCTGGGGGAAAAACTGTTTTTT.

The chain carries TRBV2 and TRBJ2-2; D is ambiguous. CDR3 size: 13 residues. Germline V gene lookup returns CDR1 SNHLY and CDR2 FYNNEI. The germline V and J ends were trimmed by 7 bases and 1 base, with 7 bases remaining between them. The CDR3 region is CASTPENTGELFF. CDR3 nucleotide sequence: TGTGCCAGCACCCCGGAGAACACCGGGGAGCTGTTTTTT.

This clonotype was counted at least ten times. V and J are TRBV6-6 and TRBJ2-2, with 7 bases lining up with TRBD1. Germline loops: CDR1 MNHNY, CDR2 SVGAGI (reference sequence). Trimming at V came to 2 bases and at J to 8 bases, leaving 8 bases not matched to a gene. This CDR3 comprises 15 residues. The CDR3 DNA follows: TGTGCCAGCAGTTACCCTAGGACAGGTGGGGGGGAGCTGTTTTTT. It yields the protein CASSYPRTGGGELFF.

The chain recombines TRBV12-3 or TRBV12-4 with TRBJ2-1; no clear D gene. This CDR3 region has 14 residues. V lost 3 bases to trimming and J lost 2 bases, with 8 bases between them. The CDR3 protein is CASSFLAAYNEQFF. CDR3 coding DNA: TGTGCCAGCAGTTTTCTGGCAGCCTACAATGAGCAGTTCTTC.

This clonotype was counted only a few times. This chain uses TRBV7-2 with TRBJ2-2, with 9 bases matching TRBD2. Looked up from germline, CDR1 is SGHTA and CDR2 is FQGNSA. J gave up 5 bases and V 5 bases, and 12 bases lay outside the gene matches. CDR3 length: 17 residues. The CDR3 DNA sequence: TGTGCCAGCAGCATCTCTAGCGGGGCCGTGGAAACCGGGGAGCTGTTTTTT. Protein: CASSISSGAVETGELFF.

This clonotype was detected a few times. The V call is TRBV7-8, the J call TRBJ1-6; no definite D call. V was trimmed by 5 bases and J by 9 bases, leaving 11 bases between them. The germline CDR1 and CDR2 sequences are SGHVS and FQNEAQ. The CDR3 covers 13 residues. The CDR3 sequence: CASSRGFGSPLHF. CDR3 DNA sequence: TGTGCCAGCAGCCGGGGTTTTGGTTCACCCCTCCACTTT.

This clonotype was seen many times. The chain carries TRBV28 and TRBJ2-7; possibly TRBD1 or TRBD2 for D (5 bases each). Trimming took off 4 bases at V and 7 bases at J, with 20 bases between the two ends. Germline lookup yields CDR1 MDHEN and CDR2 SYDVKM. The CDR3 is made up of 15 amino acids. CDR3 sequence: CASSSVPGPPREQYF. CDR3 bases: TGTGCCAGCAGTTCGGTTCCGGGACCGCCAAGGGAGCAGTACTTC.

This chain uses TRBV12-3 or TRBV12-4 with TRBJ2-7; D may match TRBD1 or TRBD2 (5 bases each). The CDR3 has 15 amino acids. V was pared by 6 bases and J by 6 bases, with 21 bases between. In DNA, the CDR3 is TGTGCCAGCAGGGGGACCTCCGGGCTGGCGGGCGAGCAGTACTTC. This gives the protein CASRGTSGLAGEQYF.

V usage is TRBV6-4 and J usage is TRBJ1-1; perhaps TRBD1 as D (6 bases). The CDR3 covers 12 residues. Looked up from germline, CDR1 is MRHNA and CDR2 is SNTAGT. V was clipped by 6 bases and J by 10 bases, with 15 bases between them. The CDR3 sequence: CASRSTGGRAFF. The CDR3 nucleotides read TGTGCCAGCAGGTCGACAGGTGGAAGAGCTTTCTTT.

This clonotype was found a few times. The chain links TRBV7-9 to TRBJ2-3; no definite D call. Germline values: CDR1 SEHNR, CDR2 FQNEAQ (reference sequence). The CDR3 totals 15 residues. Trimming took 4 bases from V and 2 from J, leaving 13 bases between them. The chain's CDR3 is CASSSDLGYTDTQYF. CDR3 bases: TGTGCCAGCAGCTCCGACCTGGGGTACACAGATACGCAGTATTTT.

The genes are TRBV20-1 and TRBJ1-6, with D possibly being TRBD1 (6 bases). Trimming cost V 4 bases and J 14 bases, with 9 bases left between them. CDR1 is DFQATT, CDR2 SNEGSKA, per germline (reference sequence). CDR3 length equals 10 residues. The CDR3 here is CSATGDTLHF. CDR3 bases: TGCAGTGCTACTGGGGACACCCTCCACTTT.

J is TRBJ1-3 and V is TRBV5-6; D gene uncertain. CDR1 is SGHDT and CDR2 is YYEEEE in the germline V gene. The CDR3 loop spans 16 amino acids. The V and J ends lost 4 bases and 2 bases respectively, with 16 bases between them. The CDR3 nucleotides read TGTGCCAGCAGCGCCCGGACCGCCATCACTGGAAACACCATATATTTT. Its protein is CASSARTAITGNTIYF.

The V call is TRBV12-3 or TRBV12-4, the J call TRBJ1-2; possibly TRBD1 for D (6 bases). This CDR3 spans 16 amino acids. V lost 1 base and J lost 0, with 12 bases in between. As DNA, the CDR3 is TGTGCCAGCAGTTTAGGGTACAGGGACGCTAACTATGGCTACACCTTC. It translates to CASSLGYRDANYGYTF.

The chain links TRBV5-1 to TRBJ2-2; D is possibly TRBD1 (6 bases). The CDR3 is made up of 14 amino acids. Per the germline V gene, CDR1 is SGHRS and CDR2 is YFSETQ. The V and J ends lost 3 bases and 5 bases respectively, with 11 bases between them. CDR3 sequence: CASSSQGNTGELFF. CDR3 coding DNA: TGCGCCAGCAGCTCGCAGGGGAATACCGGGGAGCTGTTTTTT.